The clone carrying this TCR beta chain was seen just once. Antigen specificity is unknown. The data were taken from a study of T cell responses to AZD1222 COVID-19 vaccine. Whole-study results and caveats: Reportedly, nearly half of unique spike TCRs recognized epitopes outside B.1.351/B.1.1.7 mutations. It was only a handful of AZD1222 recipients who were seropositive at baseline.

Looked up from germline, CDR1 is SGHTA and CDR2 is FQGNSA. The CDR3 spans 15 residues. Germline trimming cut 1 base from V and 8 bases from J; bases unmatched to any gene: 9. Data came from immunoSEQ multiplex PCR; TCRdb stores just in-frame clones and leaves some out. This table holds some 100,000 clones, around 83% found once. The TCR comes from an adult in good health. The chain employs TRBV7-2 and TRBJ2-3; the match to TRBD1 covers 7 bases. The source material was peripheral blood, sampled on day 0 of AZD1222 vaccination. The CDR3 bases are TGTGCCAGCAGCTTAGAGGGACAGCGGAGTCGTACGCAGTATTTT. This gives the protein CASSLEGQRSRTQYF. The full variable domain, completed using reference TRBV7-2 and TRBJ2-3, is GAGVSQSPSNKVTEKGKDVELRCDPISGHTALYWYRQSLGQGLEFLIYFQGNSAPDKSGLPSDRFSAERTGGSVSTLTIQRTQQEDSAVYLCASSLEGQRSRTQYFGPGTRLTVL.